This TCR beta chain came from a study of human T cells and chemical hapten exposure. As for this clonotype: Its antigen is undetermined.

Study-wide findings and caveats: Expanded TCRs were compared with controls, and the expanded TCRs formed significantly more large CDR3 similarity clusters.

Time point reported: patch test 3, about 24 weeks after DPC sensitization. Sample treatment: therapeutic diphenylcyclopropenone sensitization with weekly scalp DPC. Participating donors were patients with alopecia, aged 18 to 70 years, considered appropriate candidates for DPC. The V gene lost 1 base and the J gene lost 2 bases, with 17 bases spanning the gap. The CDR3 is 16 residues long. The germline V gene has CDR1 DFQATT and CDR2 SNEGSKA (reference sequence). Via MiXCR, TCRdb re-called the RACE reads, giving one row per CDR3 protein. Of some 180,000 distinct CDR3 sequences in the sample, around 25% were seen once.

The sequence came from a middle-aged woman with alopecia areata. Some clones in this sample may be carry-over from other donors' samples. This sample comprised whole blood, obtained in connection with sensitization to the hapten diphenylcyclopropenone (DPC). The rearrangement uses TRBV20-1 and TRBJ1-2; D is uncertain. CDR3: CSARAPPGRENYGYTF. DNA of the CDR3: TGCAGTGCTAGAGCCCCCCCGGGGAGGGAGAACTATGGCTACACCTTC.